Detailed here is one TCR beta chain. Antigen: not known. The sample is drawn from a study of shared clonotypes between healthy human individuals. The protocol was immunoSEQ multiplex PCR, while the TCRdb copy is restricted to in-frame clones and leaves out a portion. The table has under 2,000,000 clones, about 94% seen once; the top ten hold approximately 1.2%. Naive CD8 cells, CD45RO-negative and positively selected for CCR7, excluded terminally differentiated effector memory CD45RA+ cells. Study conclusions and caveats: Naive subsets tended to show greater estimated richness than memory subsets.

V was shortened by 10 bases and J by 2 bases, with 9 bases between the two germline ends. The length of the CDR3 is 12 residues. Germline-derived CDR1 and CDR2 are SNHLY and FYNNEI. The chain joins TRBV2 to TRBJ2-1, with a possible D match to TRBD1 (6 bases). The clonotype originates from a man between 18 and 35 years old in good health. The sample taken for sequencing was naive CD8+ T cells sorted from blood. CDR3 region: CATWDTYNEQFF. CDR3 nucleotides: TGTGCCACCTGGGACACCTACAATGAGCAGTTCTTC.